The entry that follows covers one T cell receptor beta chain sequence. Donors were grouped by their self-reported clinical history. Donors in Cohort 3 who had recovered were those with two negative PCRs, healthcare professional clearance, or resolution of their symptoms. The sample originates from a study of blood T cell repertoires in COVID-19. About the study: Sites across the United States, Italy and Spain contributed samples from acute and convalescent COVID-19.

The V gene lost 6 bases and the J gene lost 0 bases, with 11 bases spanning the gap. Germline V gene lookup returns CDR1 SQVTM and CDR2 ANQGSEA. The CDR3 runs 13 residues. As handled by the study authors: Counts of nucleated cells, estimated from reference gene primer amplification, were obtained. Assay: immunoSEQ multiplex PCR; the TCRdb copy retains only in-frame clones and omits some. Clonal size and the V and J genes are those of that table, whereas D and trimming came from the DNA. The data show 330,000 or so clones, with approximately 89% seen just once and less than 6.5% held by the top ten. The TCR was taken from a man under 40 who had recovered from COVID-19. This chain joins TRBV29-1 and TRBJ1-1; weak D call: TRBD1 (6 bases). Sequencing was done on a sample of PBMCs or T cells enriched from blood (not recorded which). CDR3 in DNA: TGCAGCGTCCGGACAGTTTTGAACACTGAAGCTTTCTTT. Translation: CSVRTVLNTEAFF.